The rows below give T cell receptor beta chains drawn from one sample of a study of shared clonotypes between healthy human individuals. Repertoires were generated with immunoSEQ multiplex PCR, while TCRdb's copy carries only in-frame clones and drops some. The sample lists over 2,000,000 clones, roughly 93% seen once, with around 1.7% in the top ten. Sequencing used naive CD8+ T cells from PBMCs. The source is a man aged 18 to 30 in good health. Some clones in this sample may be carry-over from other donors' samples. Both conserved end residues are part of each CDR3. The D gene is left open where the match is weak. The listing skips clone size in some rows; elsewhere it reads once, few, many or a size class.

d_gene: -
j_gene: TRBJ2-2
abundance: -
v_gene: TRBV7-2
CDR3aa: CASSGVGELFF
CDR3nt: TGTGCCAGCAGCGGCGTTGGGGAGCTGTTTTTT

d_gene: -
j_gene: TRBJ2-7
abundance: -
v_gene: TRBV2
CDR3aa: CASSGIEDPYEQYF
CDR3nt: TGTGCCAGCAGTGGGATAGAGGATCCCTACGAGCAGTACTTC

d_gene: -
j_gene: TRBJ1-2
abundance: -
v_gene: TRBV27
CDR3aa: CASSFEGYTF
CDR3nt: TGTGCCAGCAGTTTTGAGGGCTACACCTTC

d_gene: -
j_gene: TRBJ1-4
abundance: few
v_gene: TRBV7-9
CDR3aa: CASSPLDRLNEKLFF
CDR3nt: TGTGCCAGCAGCCCGCTTGACAGGCTTAATGAAAAACTGTTTTTT

d_gene: TRBD2
j_gene: TRBJ2-7
abundance: -
v_gene: TRBV27
CDR3aa: CASKTSGRGAYEQYF
CDR3nt: TGTGCCAGCAAGACTAGCGGGAGAGGGGCCTACGAGCAGTACTTC

d_gene: -
j_gene: TRBJ2-1
abundance: -
v_gene: TRBV7-3
CDR3aa: CASSLGSSYNEQFF
CDR3nt: TGTGCCAGCAGCTTAGGGAGCTCCTACAATGAGCAGTTCTTC

d_gene: -
j_gene: TRBJ2-1
abundance: -
v_gene: TRBV5-1
CDR3aa: CASSLGLLGVAPYNEQFF
CDR3nt: TGCGCCAGCAGCTTGGGGCTTTTGGGTGTCGCCCCTTACAATGAGCAGTTCTTC

d_gene: -
j_gene: TRBJ2-7
abundance: -
v_gene: TRBV7-7
CDR3aa: CASSLAGGRSKVYEQYF
CDR3nt: TGTGCCAGCAGCTTAGCCGGAGGAAGGAGTAAGGTCTACGAGCAGTACTTC

d_gene: -
j_gene: TRBJ1-5
abundance: few
v_gene: TRBV18
CDR3aa: CASSPAGTVNQPQHF
CDR3nt: TGTGCCAGCTCACCGGCGGGGACGGTCAATCAGCCCCAGCATTTT

d_gene: TRBD2
j_gene: TRBJ2-7
abundance: -
v_gene: TRBV4-1
CDR3aa: CASSQDPQAGGSYEQYF
CDR3nt: TGCGCCAGCAGCCAAGATCCCCAAGCGGGGGGCTCCTACGAGCAGTACTTC

d_gene: -
j_gene: TRBJ2-7
abundance: -
v_gene: TRBV5-8
CDR3aa: CASSLGQGPIHEQYF
CDR3nt: TGTGCCAGCAGCTTGGGGCAGGGTCCCATCCACGAGCAGTACTTC

d_gene: -
j_gene: TRBJ1-1
abundance: few
v_gene: TRBV11-2
CDR3aa: CASSLDQSSRKGAFF
CDR3nt: TGTGCCAGCAGCTTAGATCAATCGTCCCGCAAAGGGGCTTTCTTT

d_gene: TRBD1
j_gene: TRBJ1-1
abundance: -
v_gene: TRBV27
CDR3aa: CASTRQGTEAFF
CDR3nt: TGTGCCAGCACCAGACAGGGCACTGAAGCTTTCTTT

d_gene: -
j_gene: TRBJ1-5
abundance: -
v_gene: TRBV27
CDR3aa: CASSYGGPNQPQHF
CDR3nt: TGTGCCAGCAGTTATGGGGGACCCAATCAGCCCCAGCATTTT

d_gene: -
j_gene: TRBJ1-6
abundance: -
v_gene: TRBV13
CDR3aa: CASSFGIIGSPLHF
CDR3nt: TGTGCCAGCAGCTTCGGCATAATTGGTTCACCCCTCCACTTT

d_gene: -
j_gene: TRBJ2-2
abundance: -
v_gene: TRBV27
CDR3aa: CASSLRAGELFF
CDR3nt: TGTGCCAGCAGTTTGAGGGCCGGGGAGCTGTTTTTT

d_gene: -
j_gene: TRBJ1-5
abundance: -
v_gene: TRBV30
CDR3aa: CAWSDKSTGVNQPQHF
CDR3nt: TGTGCCTGGAGCGACAAATCGACAGGAGTTAATCAGCCCCAGCATTTT

d_gene: TRBD1
j_gene: TRBJ2-3
abundance: -
v_gene: TRBV4-1
CDR3aa: CASSQDSTGGRGTDTQYF
CDR3nt: TGCGCCAGCAGCCAAGATTCGACAGGGGGCCGCGGCACAGATACGCAGTATTTT

d_gene: -
j_gene: TRBJ2-7
abundance: -
v_gene: TRBV5-1
CDR3aa: CASSYRGGAGARYEQYF
CDR3nt: TGCGCCAGCAGCTACCGGGGTGGGGCAGGGGCGCGTTACGAGCAGTACTTC

d_gene: -
j_gene: TRBJ1-1
abundance: -
v_gene: TRBV10-3
CDR3aa: CAISDKGRVVTEAFF
CDR3nt: TGTGCCATCAGTGATAAGGGCAGGGTAGTCACTGAAGCTTTCTTT

d_gene: TRBD2
j_gene: TRBJ2-7
abundance: -
v_gene: TRBV14
CDR3aa: CASSQVWGGIYEQYF
CDR3nt: TGTGCCAGCAGCCAAGTCTGGGGGGGGATATACGAGCAGTACTTC

d_gene: -
j_gene: TRBJ2-1
abundance: -
v_gene: TRBV29-1
CDR3aa: CSVEDQGGFLYNEQFF
CDR3nt: TGCAGCGTTGAAGATCAAGGTGGGTTCTTGTACAATGAGCAGTTCTTC

d_gene: -
j_gene: TRBJ2-3
abundance: -
v_gene: TRBV4-2
CDR3aa: CASSQSWQGIPPDTQYF
CDR3nt: TGTGCCAGCAGCCAATCATGGCAGGGAATCCCTCCAGATACGCAGTATTTT